The 26 T cell receptor beta chains presented below share a single source sample, sequenced in a study of glioma-infiltrating T cells after dendritic cell vaccination. Described time point: after dendritic cell vaccination, including at tumor progression/relapse. Profiling relied on immunoSEQ multiplex PCR, and the TCRdb table lists in-frame clones only, not all of them. This sample has roughly 60,000 clones, with roughly 86% found just once. Specimen: blood, collected after dendritic cell vaccination. The receptors stem from a human donor with glioblastoma.

As DNA, the CDR3 is TGCGCCAGCAGCCAAGATGGTTTCCGGTCAGATACGCAGTATTTT. Amino acids: CASSQDGFRSDTQYF. The genes are TRBV4-3 and TRBJ2-3; D is unclear. There are 15 residues in the CDR3. Trimming shortened V by 0 bases and J by 4 bases, and 11 bases separated the two germline ends. Germline V lookup: CDR1 LGHNA, CDR2 YSLEER.

Only one count was recorded for this clone. The chain carries TRBV6-6 and TRBJ2-2, with TRBD2 as a possible D gene (5 bases). V was shortened by 5 bases and J by 6 bases, with 16 bases between the two germline ends. CDR1 MNHNY and CDR2 SVGAGI come from the germline V gene (reference sequence). This CDR3 region has 15 residues. CDR3 loop: CASSPGANGAGELFF. In DNA form, the CDR3 reads TGTGCCAGCAGTCCTGGCGCAAACGGGGCCGGGGAGCTGTTTTTT.

The chain carries TRBV10-3 and TRBJ2-5, with TRBD2 matching over 16 bases. Germline assignment: CDR1 ENHRY and CDR2 SYGVKD. The CDR3 consists of 16 residues. Trimming cost V 10 bases and J 0 bases; bases outside gene matches: 5. The CDR3 sequence is CATEGLAGGNQETQYF. The CDR3 nucleotides are TGTGCCACCGAGGGACTAGCGGGGGGGAACCAAGAGACCCAGTACTTC.

V gene TRBV6-6 combines with J gene TRBJ2-5; 9 nucleotides align to TRBD2. The end of the DNA aligns better with TRBJ2-7, so the J call may be wrong. The CDR3 has 15 residues. Germline V gene data show CDR1 as MNHNY and CDR2 as SVGAGI (reference sequence). CDR3: CASSYSAGGPYEQYF. In nucleotides, the CDR3 is TGTGCCAGCAGTTACTCGGCGGGAGGGCCCTACGAGCAGTACTTC.

This clone has only one observation. The chain links TRBV7-9 to TRBJ2-5, with D perhaps matching TRBD2 (6 bases). The CDR3 has 14 amino acids. Looked up from germline, CDR1 is SEHNR and CDR2 is FQNEAQ (reference sequence). The V gene lost 3 bases and the J gene lost 4 bases, with 12 bases spanning the gap. The CDR3 nucleotides read TGTGCCAGCAGCTTCCTGGGGGGAGGAGAGACCCAGTACTTC. Translation: CASSFLGGGETQYF.

The rearrangement links TRBV10-2 to TRBJ1-5; the D gene is possibly TRBD1 (5 bases). The CDR3 covers 14 residues. Germline V gene data show CDR1 as WSHSY and CDR2 as SAAADI. V was cut by 4 bases and J by 7 bases, with 14 bases left in between. The CDR3 reads CASSVQGAGQPQHF. CDR3 DNA: TGCGCCAGCAGTGTTCAGGGAGCGGGACAGCCCCAGCATTTT.

The CDR3 protein is CASSSLGAGAHHEQYF. The CDR3 DNA sequence: TGTGCCAGCAGCTCCCTGGGGGCAGGCGCCCACCACGAGCAGTACTTC. The chain employs TRBV5-4 and TRBJ2-7, with D perhaps matching TRBD1 (6 bases). Trimming removed 3 bases from V and 5 bases from J, with 21 bases in between. The CDR3 runs 16 residues. Germline V gene data show CDR1 as SGHNT and CDR2 as YYREEE (reference sequence).

V usage is TRBV4-1 and J usage is TRBJ1-4; 7 bases are a match to TRBD1. The J segment lost 5 bases and the V segment lost 1 base, leaving 4 bases of the junction unmatched. The germline gives CDR1 MGHRA, CDR2 YSYEKL. The CDR3 is made up of 15 amino acids. The CDR3 is CASSQGPTGNEKLFF. For the CDR3, the DNA is TGCGCCAGCAGCCAAGGCCCGACAGGGAATGAAAAACTGTTTTTT.

The J gene is TRBJ1-1, the V gene TRBV4-3, with D perhaps TRBD1 (5 bases). Germline CDR1 reads LGHNA; CDR2 reads YSLEER. The CDR3 sequence is 15 residues long. The V end was cut by 6 bases, the J end by 2 bases, with 16 bases between. The CDR3 region has the DNA TGCGCCAGCAGGTCGGACACTGTACTTAACACTGAAGCTTTCTTT. Translating it yields CASRSDTVLNTEAFF.

This clone was recorded only once. The V call is TRBV7-8, the J call TRBJ2-7; 9 bases map to TRBD1. V shed 5 bases and J 5 bases; nucleotides not matched to a gene: 10. Germline CDR1 SGHVS, CDR2 FQNEAQ. The length of the CDR3 is 15 residues. The CDR3 sequence is CASSPPGTGRNEQYF. The DNA of the CDR3 is TGTGCCAGCAGCCCCCCCGGGACAGGGAGGAACGAGCAGTACTTC.

V and J are TRBV6-1 and TRBJ1-4; 10 bases are a match to TRBD1. The V gene end was trimmed by 0 bases and the J gene end by 4 bases; junction bases not matched to a gene: 11. From germline, CDR1 is MNHNS and CDR2 SASEGT. The length of the CDR3 is 19 residues. CDR3 nucleotide sequence: TGTGCCAGCAGTGAAGCAGGTCCCGGGACAGGGGCCGATAATGAAAAACTGTTTTTT. It encodes CASSEAGPGTGADNEKLFF.

This clone was recorded once. The chain combines TRBV7-8 with TRBJ1-1; 7 bases align to TRBD1. The CDR3 extends over 16 amino acids. Losses at the gene ends were 2 bases for V and 8 bases for J; bases not matched to a gene: 14. The germline CDR1 and CDR2 sequences are SGHVS and FQNEAQ. The CDR3: CASSLWGPRDSPEAFF. The DNA of the CDR3 is TGTGCCAGCAGCTTATGGGGTCCCCGGGACAGCCCGGAAGCTTTCTTT.

The rearrangement links TRBV30 to TRBJ2-1; perhaps TRBD1 as D (5 bases). V shed 6 bases and J shed 0 bases, with 15 bases lying between them. The CDR3 spans 15 residues. CDR1 GTSNPN and CDR2 SVGIG come from the germline V gene (reference sequence). CDR3 coding DNA: TGTGCCTGCGCGGCGGCAGGGATCTCCTACAATGAGCAGTTCTTC. Protein sequence: CACAAAGISYNEQFF.

The V and J genes are TRBV11-3 and TRBJ2-3; 10 bases fit TRBD2. V shed 8 bases, J shed 0 bases, and the junction held 11 bases outside the gene matches. Germline V gives CDR1 SGHNT, CDR2 YENEEA. This CDR3 is 17 amino acids long. This CDR3 reads CASRRGASGGSTDTQYF. Written as DNA, the CDR3 is TGTGCCAGCCGGAGAGGAGCTAGCGGGGGAAGCACAGATACGCAGTATTTT.

In this sample, this clone turned up once. The genes are TRBV5-4 and TRBJ1-1, with 7 bases that match TRBD1. The V segment lost 4 bases and the J segment 0 bases; nucleotides outside the gene matches: 3. CDR1 SGHNT and CDR2 YYREEE come from the germline V gene (reference sequence). The CDR3 covers 14 residues. CDR3 sequence reads: CASSPGQMNTEAFF. CDR3 nucleotides: TGTGCCAGCAGCCCGGGACAGATGAACACTGAAGCTTTCTTT.

The chain combines TRBV11-2 with TRBJ2-5, with a weak D call TRBD2 (6 bases). The V gene's germline CDR1 is SGHAT and CDR2 FQNNGV. The CDR3 contains 16 residues. The V gene lost 0 bases and the J gene lost 5 bases, with 16 bases spanning the gap. The CDR3 here is CASSLDGSGVGETQYF. The CDR3 nucleotides are TGTGCCAGCAGCTTAGACGGGTCGGGAGTGGGTGAGACCCAGTACTTC.

The chain links TRBV6-1 to TRBJ1-4; 8 bases agree with TRBD1. CDR1 and CDR2 (germline): MNHNS, SASEGT. The ends lost 3 bases at V and 2 bases at J; junction bases unmatched: 8. The CDR3 contains 17 residues. This CDR3 reads CASSDFGRGLTNEKLFF. As DNA, the CDR3 is TGTGCCAGCAGTGATTTTGGCAGGGGGCTGACTAATGAAAAACTGTTTTTT.

This clone appeared a few times. V usage is TRBV19 and J usage is TRBJ2-3; D is undetermined. The V end lost 3 bases, the J end lost 0 bases, and 10 bases lay between the germline ends. The CDR3 has 15 amino acids. From germline, CDR1 is LNHDA and CDR2 SQIVND (reference sequence). The CDR3 DNA follows: TGTGCCAGTAGTATTTGGGCAAGGAGCACAGATACGCAGTATTTT. Protein: CASSIWARSTDTQYF.

The rearrangement joins TRBV18 to TRBJ1-5; 7 bases fit TRBD1. V lost 2 bases, J lost 2 bases, and 3 bases stayed unmatched. Germline CDR1 reads KGHSH; CDR2 reads LQKENI. CDR3 length: 15 residues. CDR3 region: CASSPGQGGNQPQHF. For the CDR3, the DNA is TGTGCCAGCTCACCAGGGCAGGGGGGCAATCAGCCCCAGCATTTT.

The V and J genes are TRBV27 and TRBJ2-1; 8 bases match TRBD2. Germline lookup yields CDR1 MNHEY and CDR2 SMNVEV (reference sequence). The CDR3 consists of 13 residues. CDR3 nucleotides: TGTGCTTCGAGACTAGCGAACTACAATGAGCAGTTCTTC. Translation gives CASRLANYNEQFF.

The chain couples TRBV9 to TRBJ1-1, with TRBD1 as a possible D gene (5 bases). The CDR3 length is 14 residues. The germline V and J ends were trimmed by 3 bases and 10 bases, with 19 bases remaining between them. CDR1 is SGDLS and CDR2 is YYNGEE in the germline V gene. The CDR3 region is CASSARVGDGGAFF. The CDR3 coding sequence is TGTGCCAGCAGCGCGAGAGTGGGGGACGGGGGAGCTTTCTTT.

The V and J genes are TRBV7-9 and TRBJ2-1, with a tentative D call TRBD2 (7 bases). V lost 4 bases to trimming and J lost 6 bases, with 13 bases between them. The CDR3 spans 14 residues. CDR1 and CDR2 from the germline V gene are SEHNR and FQNEAQ (reference sequence). The CDR3 is CASSWGGGSNEQFF. The CDR3 region has the DNA TGTGCCAGCAGCTGGGGGGGCGGGAGCAATGAGCAGTTCTTC.

The J gene is TRBJ1-5, the V gene TRBV27; TRBD1 is a possible D gene (5 bases). Trimming removed 6 bases from V and 5 bases from J, with 14 bases in between. The V gene's germline CDR1 is MNHEY and CDR2 SMNVEV (reference sequence). This CDR3 spans 14 amino acids. The CDR3 reads CASSPARGHQPQHF. For the CDR3, the DNA is TGTGCCAGCAGCCCTGCTAGGGGTCATCAGCCCCAGCATTTT.

The rearrangement uses TRBV6-1 and TRBJ2-7; the match to TRBD1 covers 7 bases. The CDR3 has 13 residues. V shed 9 bases, J shed 4 bases, and the junction held 9 bases outside the gene matches. Germline V gene data show CDR1 as MNHNS and CDR2 as SASEGT. The CDR3 spells CASLRGSAYEQYF. Written as DNA, the CDR3 is TGTGCCAGTCTCAGGGGGTCTGCTTACGAGCAGTACTTC.

The rearrangement uses TRBV27 and TRBJ2-2; 8 bases map to TRBD2. Trimming cost V 6 bases and J 16 bases; bases outside gene matches: 7. The CDR3 spans 11 residues. The germline V gene encodes CDR1 MNHEY and CDR2 SMNVEV (reference sequence). CDR3 coding DNA: TGTGCCAGCAGGTCGGGGACTAGGGAGTTTTTT. Protein sequence: CASRSGTREFF.

The chain combines TRBV4-3 with TRBJ2-2; 8 bases fit TRBD2. This CDR3 has 16 residues. In germline, CDR1 is LGHNA, CDR2 YSLEER. The junction had 7 bases not matched to a gene; V was cut back by 2 bases and J by 5 bases. The CDR3 reads CASSQNGGVNTGELFF. The CDR3 DNA reads TGCGCCAGCAGCCAAAACGGGGGGGTGAATACCGGGGAGCTGTTTTTT.